The 23 T cell receptor beta chains below all came from one sample that was sequenced in a study of OX40 agonist ivuxolimab in advanced cancers. Assay: immunoSEQ multiplex PCR; the TCRdb copy retains only in-frame clones and omits some. The sample contains about 81,000 clones, under 95% of which appear only once. The sample consisted of CD4+ or CD8+ T cells sorted from blood, taken in a trial of the OX40 agonist ivuxolimab. These receptors all come from an adult with an advanced solid tumor such as melanoma, head and neck, liver or kidney cancer.

The V call is TRBV6-1, the J call TRBJ2-7; perhaps TRBD1 as D (5 bases). Germline assignment: CDR1 MNHNS and CDR2 SASEGT. V was cut by 5 bases and J by 9 bases, with 5 bases left in between. CDR3 length equals 9 residues. The CDR3 loop reads CASSRGQYF. The CDR3 DNA is TGTGCCAGCAGTAGGGGGCAGTACTTC.

CDR3 sequence reads: CASSVSYRGRPSEQYF. Here the CDR3 DNA reads TGTGCCAGCAGCGTCTCGTACAGGGGGCGACCCAGCGAGCAGTACTTC. V is TRBV9 and J is TRBJ2-7, with 9 bases lining up with TRBD1. Germline CDR1 reads SGDLS; CDR2 reads YYNGEE. The CDR3 is 16 amino acids. The V and J ends lost 2 bases and 6 bases, in that order; junction bases with no gene match: 12.

This clone was recorded a few times. This chain links TRBV19 with TRBJ1-1, with a possible D match to TRBD1 (5 bases). The CDR3 is made up of 14 amino acids. Trimming left V 6 bases short and J 0 bases short, with 11 bases between. The germline CDR1 and CDR2 sequences are LNHDA and SQIVND (reference sequence). This CDR3 is CASSPGAVNTEAFF. The CDR3 coding sequence is TGTGCCAGTAGCCCCGGGGCTGTGAACACTGAAGCTTTCTTT.

This chain links TRBV7-3 with TRBJ2-7; possible D gene TRBD2, 6 bases. The V end was cut by 5 bases, the J end by 3 bases, with 17 bases between. Germline CDR1 is SGHTA and CDR2 is FQGTGA. The CDR3 is 15 amino acids. CDR3 residues: CASSPGGGALYEQYF. As DNA, the CDR3 is TGTGCCAGCAGCCCCGGCGGCGGGGCCCTCTACGAGCAGTACTTC.

This clone turned up a few times. This chain uses TRBV4-1 with TRBJ1-2; D remains unclear. Trimming shortened V by 0 bases and J by 4 bases, and 12 bases separated the two germline ends. The CDR3 spans 15 residues. Germline CDR1 reads MGHRA; CDR2 reads YSYEKL. CDR3 residues: CASSQESPVSYGYTF. In DNA form, the CDR3 reads TGCGCCAGCAGCCAAGAATCCCCAGTGAGCTATGGCTACACCTTC.

This sequence joins TRBV19 and TRBJ1-2, with 7 bases lining up with TRBD1. The trim removed 4 bases at V and 0 bases at J, leaving 2 bases unmatched. The CDR3 is 14 amino acids. CDR1 is LNHDA and CDR2 is SQIVND in the germline V gene (reference sequence). CDR3 loop: CASSTGTANYGYTF. CDR3 bases: TGTGCCAGTAGTACGGGGACAGCTAACTATGGCTACACCTTC.

This chain uses TRBV6-6 with TRBJ1-5; 9 bases are a match to TRBD1. Trimming took 5 bases from V and 7 from J; bases not matched to a gene: 9. The CDR3 is 15 amino acids. The germline V gene encodes CDR1 MNHNY and CDR2 SVGAGI (reference sequence). CDR3 DNA sequence: TGTGCCAGCAGTCTCTTCCGGGACAGGGACCAGCCCCAGCATTTT. It codes for CASSLFRDRDQPQHF.

The chain couples TRBV5-5 to TRBJ1-5; D not resolved. The germline V and J ends were trimmed by 4 bases and 4 bases, with 9 bases remaining between them. In germline, CDR1 is SGHKS, CDR2 YYEKEE (reference sequence). The CDR3 has 13 amino acids. This CDR3 is CASSEDQNQPQHF. As DNA, the CDR3 is TGTGCCAGCAGCGAGGACCAGAATCAGCCCCAGCATTTT.

The V and J genes are TRBV11-1 and TRBJ1-1; D is possibly TRBD1 (6 bases). This CDR3 comprises 16 residues. Germline V CDR1 and CDR2: SGHAT, FQDESV (reference sequence). The V end was cut by 0 bases, the J end by 4 bases, with 15 bases between. CDR3 loop: CASSLASTGSVTEAFF. The DNA for the CDR3 is TGTGCCAGCAGCTTAGCTTCTACAGGGTCGGTCACTGAAGCTTTCTTT. The full variable domain, its missing parts supplied by reference TRBV11-1 and TRBJ1-1, is EAEVAQSPRYKITEKSQAVAFWCDPISGHATLYWYRQILGQGPELLVQFQDESVVDDSQLPKDRFSAERLKGVDSTLKIQPAELGDSAMYLCASSLASTGSVTEAFFGQGTRLTVV.

The genes are TRBV7-6 and TRBJ2-7; 13 bases are shared with TRBD2. There are 15 residues in the CDR3. Germline loops: CDR1 SGHVS, CDR2 FNYEAQ. V was clipped by 5 bases and J by 6 bases; unmatched bases: 7. The CDR3 DNA reads as TGTGCCAGCAGCCACACTAGCGGGAGGGCTGTCGAGCAGTACTTC. Translating it yields CASSHTSGRAVEQYF.

V gene TRBV5-1 combines with J gene TRBJ2-7; 10 bases fit TRBD1. Germline V lookup: CDR1 SGHRS, CDR2 YFSETQ. The CDR3 is 13 residues long. V shed 4 bases and J 7 bases; nucleotides not matched to a gene: 5. The chain's CDR3 is CASSPDRGGEQYF. In DNA, the CDR3 is TGCGCCAGCAGCCCGGACAGGGGGGGTGAGCAGTACTTC.

This chain links TRBV27 with TRBJ2-5; D is perhaps TRBD2 (7 bases). Germline assignment: CDR1 MNHEY and CDR2 SMNVEV (reference sequence). CDR3 length equals 15 residues. V lost 5 bases, J lost 4 bases, and 17 bases lay in between. The CDR3 sequence: CASSPPWGGRETQYF. DNA of the CDR3: TGTGCCAGCAGTCCCCCCTGGGGGGGGCGAGAGACCCAGTACTTC.

This clone was seen only once. The V call is TRBV7-9, the J call TRBJ2-7, with 7 bases matching TRBD1. The CDR3 runs 14 residues. Looked up from germline, CDR1 is SEHNR and CDR2 is FQNEAQ (reference sequence). With 5 bases clipped from V and 3 bases from J, the junction kept 7 bases outside the gene matches. Here the CDR3 DNA reads TGTGCCAGCAGCCGTCCCGGGACAGTCTACGAGCAGTACTTC. Translation: CASSRPGTVYEQYF.

This chain uses TRBV10-1 with TRBJ2-1, with D tentatively TRBD1 (6 bases). The CDR3 contains 13 residues. Germline values: CDR1 WNHNN, CDR2 SYGVQD (reference sequence). Trimming took off 3 bases at V and 7 bases at J, with 10 bases between the two ends. The CDR3 region is CASSDRGLNEQFF. For the CDR3, the DNA is TGCGCCAGCAGTGATAGGGGGTTAAATGAGCAGTTCTTC.

The V and J genes are TRBV11-3 and TRBJ2-2; D not certain. CDR1 SGHNT and CDR2 YENEEA come from the germline V gene. V was cut by 3 bases and J by 5 bases, with 4 bases left in between. CDR3 length equals 12 residues. This chain's CDR3 is CASSFSTGELFF. CDR3 in DNA: TGTGCCAGCAGCTTTTCGACCGGGGAGCTGTTTTTT. The full variable domain, in which reference TRBV11-3 and TRBJ2-2 provide the parts outside the CDR3, is EAGVVQSPRYKIIEKKQPVAFWCNPISGHNTLYWYLQNLGQGPELLIRYENEEAVDDSQLPKDRFSAERLKGVDSTLKIQPAELGDSAVYLCASSFSTGELFFGEGSRLTVL.

V gene TRBV7-6 combines with J gene TRBJ2-3, with 12 bases fitting TRBD2. Germline V gene sequence: CDR1 SGHVS, CDR2 FNYEAQ. V dropped 4 bases and J dropped 4; count of bases not matched to a gene: 6. The CDR3 loop spans 16 amino acids. CDR3 amino acids: CASSSSGRAIADTQYF. CDR3 sequence (DNA): TGTGCCAGCAGCTCTAGCGGGAGGGCCATTGCAGATACGCAGTATTTT.

The chain links TRBV4-3 to TRBJ1-3; D perhaps matches TRBD1 (5 bases). The CDR3 consists of 14 residues. Germline V CDR1 and CDR2: LGHNA, YSLEER. V dropped 4 bases and J dropped 3 bases, with 10 bases sitting between them. CDR3 sequence (DNA): TGCGCCAGCAGCCCGGGGGAGGGTGGAAACACCATATATTTT. Encoded protein: CASSPGEGGNTIYF.

The chain carries TRBV6-6 and TRBJ2-1, with D perhaps matching TRBD1 or TRBD2 (5 bases each). The germline V gene encodes CDR1 MNHNY and CDR2 SVGAGI (reference sequence). Trimming left V 7 bases short and J 4 bases short, with 8 bases between. The CDR3 runs 12 residues. CDR3 residues: CASTREYNEQFF. The CDR3 region has the DNA TGTGCCAGCACCAGGGAGTACAATGAGCAGTTCTTC.

This sequence joins TRBV7-6 and TRBJ2-1, with 11 bases aligning to TRBD2. Losses at the gene ends were 4 bases for V and 8 bases for J; bases not matched to a gene: 7. The CDR3 is made up of 15 amino acids. Germline V gene sequence: CDR1 SGHVS, CDR2 FNYEAQ. The CDR3: CASSSLAGGRDEQFF. The CDR3 DNA reads TGTGCCAGCAGCTCCTTAGCGGGAGGGCGGGATGAGCAGTTCTTC.

The chain recombines TRBV7-9 with TRBJ2-3; D assignment may be TRBD1 or TRBD2 (7 bases each). CDR3 length: 14 amino acids. Trimming cost V 7 bases and J 5 bases, with 16 bases left between them. Germline CDR1 and CDR2: SEHNR and FQNEAQ (reference sequence). DNA for the CDR3: TGTGCCAGCATCTCAGGGGGAGGGATAGATACGCAGTATTTT. It translates to CASISGGGIDTQYF.

The chain has TRBV11-3 and TRBJ2-2, with 7 bases matching TRBD1. Germline lookup yields CDR1 SGHNT and CDR2 YENEEA. The CDR3 consists of 16 residues. V dropped 5 bases and J dropped 6; count of bases not matched to a gene: 12. This CDR3 is CASSPGEGAISGELFF. DNA of the CDR3: TGTGCCAGCAGCCCCGGTGAGGGGGCAATTTCCGGGGAGCTGTTTTTT.

The chain is built from TRBV15 and TRBJ2-7; D is unresolved. V was pared by 0 bases and J by 1 base, with 10 bases between. From germline, CDR1 is LNHNV and CDR2 YYDKDF (reference sequence). CDR3 length: 15 amino acids. The CDR3 bases are TGTGCCACCAGCAGAGATAGAGCCCATTCCTACGAGCAGTACTTC. This gives the protein CATSRDRAHSYEQYF.

This chain links TRBV9 with TRBJ2-2; 8 positions match TRBD2. The CDR3 length is 16 residues. The V and J ends lost 4 bases and 3 bases, in that order; junction bases with no gene match: 8. The germline V gene encodes CDR1 SGDLS and CDR2 YYNGEE. As DNA, the CDR3 is TGTGCCAGCAGCCCCCCGGGGGGGGACTACACCGGGGAGCTGTTTTTT. Translation: CASSPPGGDYTGELFF.